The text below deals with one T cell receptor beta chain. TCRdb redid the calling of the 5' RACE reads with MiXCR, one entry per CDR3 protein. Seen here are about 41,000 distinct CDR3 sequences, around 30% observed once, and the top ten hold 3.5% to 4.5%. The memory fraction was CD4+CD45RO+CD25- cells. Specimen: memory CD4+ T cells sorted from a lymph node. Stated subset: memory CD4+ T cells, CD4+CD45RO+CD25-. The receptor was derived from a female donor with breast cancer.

Here the CDR3 reads CASSRARYHEQYF. The CDR3 nucleotides are TGCGCCAGCAGCCGAGCGAGATACCACGAGCAGTACTTC. The V gene is TRBV4-1, the J gene TRBJ2-7; D not resolved. Trimming removed 4 bases from V and 5 bases from J, with 12 bases in between. Germline CDR1 and CDR2: MGHRA and YSYEKL. The CDR3 sequence is 13 residues long.